What follows are 18 T cell receptor beta chains derived from one specimen sequenced in a study of Ad26.COV2.S vaccination and SARS-CoV-2 variants. Here immunoSEQ multiplex PCR was the method, and the copy in TCRdb shows in-frame clones only, minus some. Here the sample spans about 440,000 clones, around 91% being singletons. Sample treatment: around 19 received Ad26.COV2.S at low or high dose, single or two shots; 5 received placebo; per-sample allocation not given. All samples were drawn on day 63, counting from the first vaccine or placebo injection. Sequenced here: peripheral blood, sampled in a trial of Ad26.COV2.S vaccine versus placebo. The source is a person aged 18-65 years who received the Ad26.COV2.S COVID-19 vaccine or a placebo.

The chain has TRBV20-1 and TRBJ2-1, with 7 bases lining up with TRBD2. The CDR3 covers 11 residues. Germline V gene data show CDR1 as DFQATT and CDR2 as SNEGSKA (reference sequence). V lost 6 bases, J lost 9 bases, and 5 bases stayed unmatched. In nucleotides, the CDR3 is TGCAGTGCGCTAACTAGCGCTGAGCAGTTCTTC. This codes for CSALTSAEQFF.

The V gene is TRBV6-5, the J gene TRBJ1-2; 10 positions agree with TRBD1. The V gene's germline CDR1 is MNHEY and CDR2 SVGAGI. The V and J ends lost 2 bases and 7 bases, in that order; junction bases with no gene match: 4. This CDR3 is built from 14 residues. The CDR3 nucleotides read TGTGCCAGCAGTTACCGACAGGGGGCGAGTGGCTACACCTTC. Protein sequence: CASSYRQGASGYTF.

In DNA form, the CDR3 reads TGTGCCAGCCACGGGACTAGCGGGAGTAGGACCTACGAGCAGTACTTC. As protein: CASHGTSGSRTYEQYF. V and J are TRBV5-8 and TRBJ2-7; TRBD2 matches at 14 bases. The CDR3 is 16 amino acids. From germline, CDR1 is SGHTS and CDR2 YDEGEE. The V segment lost 7 bases and the J segment 2 bases; nucleotides outside the gene matches: 8.

This sequence joins TRBV28 and TRBJ1-1, with D hard to call. The germline gives CDR1 MDHEN, CDR2 SYDVKM. There are 12 residues in the CDR3. Trimming took off 5 bases at V and 7 bases at J, with 11 bases between the two ends. The DNA of the CDR3 is TGTGCCAGCAGTGCCCGGCCCCGTGAAGCTTTCTTT. This translates into CASSARPREAFF.

This rearrangement joins TRBV29-1 to TRBJ1-1; no clear D. The CDR3 is 12 amino acids. V lost 6 bases to trimming and J lost 1 base, with 9 bases between them. The germline CDR1 and CDR2 sequences are SQVTM and ANQGSEA. This chain's CDR3 is CSVPWGNTEAFF. CDR3 nucleotides: TGCAGCGTCCCCTGGGGGAACACTGAAGCTTTCTTT.

V is TRBV29-1 and J is TRBJ2-7; TRBD1 matches at 9 bases. CDR1 is SQVTM, CDR2 ANQGSEA, per germline. The CDR3 covers 14 residues. Trimming at V came to 7 bases and at J to 5 bases, leaving 12 bases not matched to a gene. The CDR3 DNA is TGCAGCGCCCGGAGGGGGACAGGGATGGACGAGCAGTACTTC. The encoded protein is CSARRGTGMDEQYF.

CDR3 DNA sequence: TGTGCCAGTTCCCAGGCCGGGACGGGGGCGGTGGGATATGGCTACACCTTC. Amino acid sequence: CASSQAGTGAVGYGYTF. The genes are TRBV19 and TRBJ1-2; TRBD1 might be the D (6 bases). The CDR3 covers 17 residues. V was pared by 8 bases and J by 5 bases, with 27 bases between. The V gene's germline CDR1 is LNHDA and CDR2 SQIVND (reference sequence).

V is TRBV2 and J is TRBJ2-2, with D possibly being TRBD1 (5 bases). Trimming shortened V by 4 bases and J by 0 bases, and 9 bases separated the two germline ends. From germline, CDR1 is SNHLY and CDR2 FYNNEI. The CDR3 has 15 amino acids. DNA for the CDR3: TGTGCCAGCAGTGGGACATCAGCGAACACCGGGGAGCTGTTTTTT. Its protein is CASSGTSANTGELFF.

CDR3 region: CATSRGQGYGNQPQHF. CDR3 nucleotides: TGTGCCACCAGCAGAGGACAGGGGTATGGCAATCAGCCCCAGCATTTT. This chain joins TRBV15 and TRBJ1-5, with TRBD1 identical over 8 bases. CDR1 and CDR2 (germline): LNHNV, YYDKDF (reference sequence). J was trimmed by 2 bases and V by 1 base; bases with no gene match: 4. This CDR3 has 16 amino acids.

The rearrangement links TRBV7-2 to TRBJ2-7, with 8 positions matching TRBD1. The CDR3 is made up of 14 amino acids. Germline V gene sequence: CDR1 SGHTA, CDR2 FQGNSA. V lost 2 bases and J lost 12; bases outside the gene matches: 12. CDR3 sequence reads: CASSLRQGNPYRYF. The CDR3 DNA reads TGTGCCAGCAGCTTACGACAGGGGAATCCCTACCGGTACTTC.

The chain carries TRBV5-1 and TRBJ2-1, with D perhaps matching TRBD2 (6 bases). From germline, CDR1 is SGHRS and CDR2 YFSETQ. The germline V and J ends were trimmed by 7 bases and 5 bases, with 19 bases remaining between them. This CDR3 spans 15 amino acids. CDR3 residues: CASHPGLQTNNEQFF. CDR3 nucleotides: TGCGCCAGCCATCCAGGACTACAAACCAACAATGAGCAGTTCTTC.

This chain uses TRBV18 with TRBJ1-5, with D perhaps TRBD1 (5 bases). The CDR3 loop spans 14 amino acids. Trimming pared 3 bases from V and 1 base from J, leaving 7 bases between. CDR1 and CDR2 from the germline V gene are KGHSH and LQKENI. The CDR3, as DNA: TGTGCCAGCTCACCGAGGGACAGCAATCAGCCCCAGCATTTT. Translating it yields CASSPRDSNQPQHF.

The chain has TRBV3-1 (or the pseudogene TRBV3-2) and TRBJ2-1; TRBD2 aligns across 11 bases. Germline assignment: CDR1 LGHDT and CDR2 YNNKEL (reference sequence). V lost 4 bases and J lost 4; bases outside the gene matches: 6. This CDR3 contains 16 residues. CDR3 coding DNA: TGTGCCAGCAGCCCGCTAGGGACTAGCGGATACAATGAGCAGTTCTTC. The encoded protein is CASSPLGTSGYNEQFF.

The chain is built from TRBV4-1 and TRBJ2-1, with 8 bases that match TRBD1. Germline V gene data show CDR1 as MGHRA and CDR2 as YSYEKL. This CDR3 region has 13 residues. The trim removed 0 bases at V and 10 bases at J, leaving 2 bases unmatched. CDR3 sequence reads: CASSQDGDREQFF. CDR3 bases: TGCGCCAGCAGCCAAGACGGGGACAGGGAGCAGTTCTTC.

In this sample, this clone turned up once. This chain connects TRBV4-2 to TRBJ2-2; 12 positions agree with TRBD1. CDR1 and CDR2 from the germline V gene are LGHNA and YNFKEQ. This CDR3 is built from 16 residues. After removal of 3 bases from V and 6 bases from J, the junction contained 5 bases not matched to a gene. The CDR3 DNA reads as TGTGCCAGCAGCCAGCCGGGACAGGGGGCTTCCGGGGAGCTGTTTTTT. Protein sequence: CASSQPGQGASGELFF.

CDR3 nucleotide sequence: TGTGCCAGCAGTTTATCAGCGGACACGAACACCGGGGAGCTGTTTTTT. It encodes CASSLSADTNTGELFF. The chain links TRBV27 to TRBJ2-2, with D perhaps being TRBD1 or TRBD2 (5 bases each). This CDR3 spans 16 amino acids. V was trimmed by 0 bases and J by 0 bases, leaving 8 bases between them. In germline, CDR1 is MNHEY, CDR2 SMNVEV (reference sequence).

This chain joins TRBV30 and TRBJ1-2; TRBD1 might be the D (6 bases). Germline V gene sequence: CDR1 GTSNPN, CDR2 SVGIG (reference sequence). The V and J ends lost 4 bases and 7 bases respectively, with 22 bases between them. The CDR3 is 15 amino acids. The CDR3, as DNA: TGTGCCTGGACCTCGGGGTCGGACAGCTCGCCTGGCTACACCTTC. Translating gives CAWTSGSDSSPGYTF. Full variable domain (remainder filled in from reference TRBV30 and TRBJ1-2): SQTIHQWPATLVQPVGSPLSLECTVEGTSNPNLYWYRQAAGRGLQLLFYSVGIGQISSEVPQNLSASRPQDRQFILSSKKLLLSDSGFYLCAWTSGSDSSPGYTFGSGTRLTVV.

The rearrangement joins TRBV28 to TRBJ2-1; D may correspond to TRBD1 or TRBD2 (6 bases each). There are 14 residues in the CDR3. The germline V and J ends were trimmed by 8 bases and 10 bases, with 21 bases remaining between them. In germline, CDR1 is MDHEN, CDR2 SYDVKM. CDR3 bases: TGTGCCAGCGGAGGGTCTTTCTCGAGGGGGGAGCAGTTCTTC. Translated, it gives CASGGSFSRGEQFF.